This T cell receptor (beta chain) was captured by sequencing in a study of human versus mouse CDR3 diversity and MHC coevolution. Libraries were prepared by immunoSEQ multiplex PCR; TCRdb keeps only in-frame clonotypes and omits some of them. There are tens of thousands of clones in the sample; around 94% occur only once, and about 20% lies in the top ten. A note on this clone: No antigen is known for it.

Naive CD4 T cells were sorted as CD45RO-negative, CD62L-positive. V lost 4 bases to trimming and J lost 8 bases; unmatched junction nucleotides: 4. CDR1 SSHAT and CDR2 FNYEAQ come from the germline V gene (reference sequence). The CDR3 has 13 residues. Broader study findings: Among all groups, two of three human donors showed least clonal inequality. Compared with mice, human CDR3s carried more deletions and insertions on average. Roughly 1.5 million TCR beta clonotypes were estimated for humans, the largest repertoire.

The sample consisted of naive CD4+ T cells from blood. Regarding subset: CD45RO-negative CD62L-positive naive CD4 T cells. The clonotype comes from a person between 60 and 69 years old in good health. This chain connects TRBV7-7 to TRBJ2-1; 8 bases align to TRBD1. In DNA, the CDR3 is TGTGCCAGCAGCTACGACAGGGGTTATGAGCAGTTCTTC. It codes for CASSYDRGYEQFF.